The present TCR beta chain was sequenced within a study of shared clonotypes between healthy human individuals. Only Caucasian adults living in Nashville, Tennessee served as donors. Details on this clone: The antigen is unknown.

Produced via immunoSEQ multiplex PCR; TCRdb's table is partial and in-frame only. The table shows some 2,000,000 clones, with more than 90% occurring only once. CDR1 and CDR2 from the germline V gene are SGHTA and FQGNSA. With 2 bases removed from V and 5 bases from J, the gap between germline ends came to 6 bases. CDR3 length: 13 amino acids. Findings and limits, study-wide: It was the few donors that limited the genetic and exposure-history diversity represented. Compared with memory subsets, naive subsets generally had larger estimated richness. Some clonotypes were shared by all four sorted-subset donors, while others were not shared. The non-shared ones had lower generation probabilities than the shared ones.

This receptor was taken from a man between 18 and 29 years old in good health. The gene calls are TRBV7-2 and TRBJ2-2; D is unclear. The source material was naive CD4+ T cells sorted from blood. As for subset: CD45RA+ positively selected. CDR3: CASSLTATGELFF. For the CDR3, the DNA is TGTGCCAGCAGCTTAACGGCTACCGGGGAGCTGTTTTTT.